One TCR beta chain is described in this entry. The assay was immunoSEQ multiplex PCR, and TCRdb's table has in-frame clones only and misses some. The sample includes about 68,000 clones, about 83% of them seen just once. Trimming left V 7 bases short and J 8 bases short, with 20 bases between. Germline V gene sequence: CDR1 LNHDA, CDR2 SQIVND (reference sequence). This CDR3 is 14 amino acids long. These data come from a study of OX40 agonist ivuxolimab in advanced cancers. The sequence derives from an adult with an advanced solid tumor such as melanoma, head and neck, liver or kidney cancer. The chain recombines TRBV19 with TRBJ1-2; D may be TRBD1 (5 bases). The starting material was CD4+ or CD8+ T cells sorted from blood, obtained in a trial of the OX40 agonist ivuxolimab. CDR3 in DNA: TGTGCCAGTACCCCGGACACAAAAAACGGAGGCTACACCTTC. As protein: CASTPDTKNGGYTF.